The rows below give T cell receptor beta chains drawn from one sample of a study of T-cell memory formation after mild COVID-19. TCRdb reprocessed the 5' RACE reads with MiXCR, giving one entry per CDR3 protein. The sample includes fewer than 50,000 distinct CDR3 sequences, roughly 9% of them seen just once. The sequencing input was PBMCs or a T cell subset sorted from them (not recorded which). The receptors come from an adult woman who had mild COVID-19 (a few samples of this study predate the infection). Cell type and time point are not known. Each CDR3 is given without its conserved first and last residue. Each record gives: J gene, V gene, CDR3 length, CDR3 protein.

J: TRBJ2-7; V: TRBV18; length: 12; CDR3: ASSKAGQTYEQY
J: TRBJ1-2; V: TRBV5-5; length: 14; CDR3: ASSLKVPATRGGYT
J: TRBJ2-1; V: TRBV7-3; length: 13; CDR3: ASSLMGGSYNEQF
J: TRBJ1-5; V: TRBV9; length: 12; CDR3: ASSVDGSNQPQH
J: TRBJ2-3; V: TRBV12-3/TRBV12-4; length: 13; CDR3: ASSPTGGGTDTQY
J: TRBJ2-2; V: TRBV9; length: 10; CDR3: ASSVNTGELF
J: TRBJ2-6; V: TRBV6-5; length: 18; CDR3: ASSYSRRGTGGSGANVLT
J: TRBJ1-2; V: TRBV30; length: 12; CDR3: ASPPRGNNYGYT
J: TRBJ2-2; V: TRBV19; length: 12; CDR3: ASSIAGITGELF
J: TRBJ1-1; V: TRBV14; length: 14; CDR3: ASSQSRGLGNTEAL
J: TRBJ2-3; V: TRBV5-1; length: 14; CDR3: ASSRDRGGGTDTQY
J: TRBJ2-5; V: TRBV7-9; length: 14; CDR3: ASSLTGTTEGETQY
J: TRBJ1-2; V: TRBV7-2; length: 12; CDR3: ASSLDRSRYGYT
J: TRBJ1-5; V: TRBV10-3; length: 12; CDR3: AISDRQGNQPQH
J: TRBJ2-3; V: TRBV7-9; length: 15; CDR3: ASSLFFGLAAKQTQY
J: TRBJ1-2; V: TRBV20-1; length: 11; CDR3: SARWNSGDGYT
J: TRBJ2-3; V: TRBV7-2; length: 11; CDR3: ASSLAREDTQY
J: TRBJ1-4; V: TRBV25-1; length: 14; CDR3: ASSAYSGTALEKLF
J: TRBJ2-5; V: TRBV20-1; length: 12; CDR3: SALKAGIQETQY
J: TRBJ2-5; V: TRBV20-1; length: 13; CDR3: SARDAGDPGETQY
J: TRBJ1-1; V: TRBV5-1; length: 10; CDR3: ASSGQGAEAF
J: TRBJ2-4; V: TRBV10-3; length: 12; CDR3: ATGLDLAGGIQY
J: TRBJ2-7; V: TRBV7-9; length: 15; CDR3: ASSQWPPWEEAYEQY
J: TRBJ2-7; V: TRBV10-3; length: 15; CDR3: AIHDSGGPGFGYEQY
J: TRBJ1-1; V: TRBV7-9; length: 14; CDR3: ASSLEGAGVNTEAF
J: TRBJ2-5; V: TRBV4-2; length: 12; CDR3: ASSQEVGMETQY
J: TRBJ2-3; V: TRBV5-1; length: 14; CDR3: ASSPQAGLLTDTQY
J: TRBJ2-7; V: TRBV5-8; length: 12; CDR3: ASSLRDRELKQY
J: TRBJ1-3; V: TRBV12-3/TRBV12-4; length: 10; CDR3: ASTLSGNTIY
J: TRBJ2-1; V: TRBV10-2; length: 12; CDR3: ASRSRSSYNEQF
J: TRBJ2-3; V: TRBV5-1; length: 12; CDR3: ASSKSRYTDTQY
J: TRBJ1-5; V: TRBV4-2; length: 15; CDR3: ASSQVHHLERGQPQH
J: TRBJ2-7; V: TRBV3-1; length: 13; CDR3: ASSPHSGSGDEQY
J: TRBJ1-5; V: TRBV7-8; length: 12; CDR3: ASSFGGKNQPQH
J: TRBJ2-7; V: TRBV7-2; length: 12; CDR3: ASSLTGLRGEQY
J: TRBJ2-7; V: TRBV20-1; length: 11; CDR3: SALQLVSYEQY
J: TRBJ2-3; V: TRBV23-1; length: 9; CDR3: ASVGEITQY
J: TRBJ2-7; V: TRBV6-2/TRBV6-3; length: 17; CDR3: ASSTPLDRTSKVSYEQY
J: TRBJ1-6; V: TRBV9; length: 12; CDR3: ASSRREVNSPLH
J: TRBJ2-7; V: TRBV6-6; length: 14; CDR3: ASSYSLGSAFGEQY
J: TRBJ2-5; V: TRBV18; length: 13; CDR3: ASSHGGGKRQTQY
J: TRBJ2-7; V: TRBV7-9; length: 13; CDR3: ASRYSSGGDREQY
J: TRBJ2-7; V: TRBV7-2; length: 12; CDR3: ASSKGTSAYEQY
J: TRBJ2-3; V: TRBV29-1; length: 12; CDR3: SVGQGSRTDTQY
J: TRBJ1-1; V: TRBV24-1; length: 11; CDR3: ATSDPGRAEAF
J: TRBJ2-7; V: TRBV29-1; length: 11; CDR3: SVRQGLSYEQY
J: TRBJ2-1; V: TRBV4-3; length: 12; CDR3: ASSRGHSYNEQF
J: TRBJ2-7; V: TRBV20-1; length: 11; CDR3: SARGTALYEQY
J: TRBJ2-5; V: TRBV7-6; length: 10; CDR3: ASSLGLETQY
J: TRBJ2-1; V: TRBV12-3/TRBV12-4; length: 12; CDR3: ASSLDHRGGEQF
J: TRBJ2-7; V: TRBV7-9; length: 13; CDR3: ASSLNSGGYNEQY
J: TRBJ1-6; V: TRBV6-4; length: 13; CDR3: ASSDVQGRGSPLH
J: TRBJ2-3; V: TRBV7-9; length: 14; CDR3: ASRSSGRLYADTQY
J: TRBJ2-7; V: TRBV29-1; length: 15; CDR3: SVEVRDRGEPFYEQY
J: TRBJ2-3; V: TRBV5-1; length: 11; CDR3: ATRLTYTDTQY